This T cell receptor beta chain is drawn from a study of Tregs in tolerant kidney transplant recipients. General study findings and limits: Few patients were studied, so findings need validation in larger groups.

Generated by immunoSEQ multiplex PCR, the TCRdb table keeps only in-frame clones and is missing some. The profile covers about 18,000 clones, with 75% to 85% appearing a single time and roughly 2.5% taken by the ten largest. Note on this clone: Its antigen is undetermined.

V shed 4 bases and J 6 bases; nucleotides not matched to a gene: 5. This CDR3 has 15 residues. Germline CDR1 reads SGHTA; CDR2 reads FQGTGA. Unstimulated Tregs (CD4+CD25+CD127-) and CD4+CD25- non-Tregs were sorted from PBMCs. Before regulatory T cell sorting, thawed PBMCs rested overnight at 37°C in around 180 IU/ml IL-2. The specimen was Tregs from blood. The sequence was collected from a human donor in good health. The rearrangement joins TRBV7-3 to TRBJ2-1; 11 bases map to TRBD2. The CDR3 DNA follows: TGTGCCAGCAGCTCCCGTAGCGGGGGGGGCAATGAGCAGTTCTTC. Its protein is CASSSRSGGGNEQFF.